This T cell receptor beta chain comes out of a study of beta chain features in type 1 diabetes. Study conclusions and caveats: Among all four CD4+ subsets, Type 1 diabetes patients had TCRB CDR3s that were moderately but significantly shorter. Compared with healthy donors, patients appeared to share more similar naive, central memory and regulatory TCRB repertoires.

On this clone itself: The antigen is not known.

Looked up from germline, CDR1 is SGHVS and CDR2 is FNYEAQ. This CDR3 is built from 20 residues. V lost 2 bases and J lost 0; bases outside the gene matches: 12. TCRB transcripts that were expressed got sequenced, as all of the isolated RNA had been reverse transcribed. Libraries were prepared by immunoSEQ multiplex PCR; TCRdb keeps only in-frame clonotypes and omits some of them. The table shows approximately 300,000 clones, with approximately 10% occurring only once. The chain carries TRBV7-6 and TRBJ2-3; 12 bases align to TRBD2. The clonotype was recovered from a woman aged 25 to 39 in good health. The sample comprised naive CD4+ T cells from blood. CDR3 residues: CASSLSPGLAGSRSTDTQYF. The CDR3 nucleotides read TGTGCCAGCAGCTTATCCCCCGGACTAGCGGGAAGCCGTAGCACAGATACGCAGTATTTT. Full variable domain (remainder filled in from reference TRBV7-6 and TRBJ2-3): GAGVSQSPRYKVTKRGQDVALRCDPISGHVSLYWYRQALGQGPEFLTYFNYEAQQDKSGLPNDRFSAERPEGSISTLTIQRTEQRDSAMYRCASSLSPGLAGSRSTDTQYFGPGTRLTVL.